One and the same sample provided the 4 T cell receptor beta chains below, sequenced in a study of radiotherapy plus CTLA-4 blockade in lung cancer (dated 2018 in TCRdb). Library preparation employed the immunoSEQ multiplex PCR assay. The clones in this table, taken by TCRdb from immuneACCESS, are in-frame only. Not every clone is retained; where verified, under half of the shortfall comes from an unresolved V gene, and the cause of the rest is unknown. The sample contains around 59,000 clones, about 80% of them found a single time. The top ten hold roughly 4% of the sample. This specimen consisted of peripheral blood, obtained from a patient treated with radiotherapy plus ipilimumab. These receptors were taken from a human donor with non-small cell lung cancer who had a partial response to radiotherapy plus ipilimumab.

The sample holds one count of this clone. The DNA of the CDR3 is TGCGCCAGCAGCTTGGGTCTCCTAGCGGTACCAACACCCCAAGAGACCCAGTACTTC. Amino acid sequence: CASSLGLLAVPTPQETQYF. This sequence joins TRBV5-1 and TRBJ2-5; TRBD2 matches 7 bases. Trimming took 0 bases from V and 1 from J; bases not matched to a gene: 15. CDR1 is SGHRS and CDR2 is YFSETQ in the germline V gene. The CDR3 length is 19 residues. Full variable domain (remainder filled in from reference TRBV5-1 and TRBJ2-5): KAGVTQTPRYLIKTRGQQVTLSCSPISGHRSVSWYQQTPGQGLQFLFEYFSETQRNKGNFPGRFSGRQFSNSRSEMNVSTLELGDSALYLCASSLGLLAVPTPQETQYFGPGTRLLVL.

V and J are TRBV5-1 and TRBJ1-6, with D perhaps matching TRBD1 (6 bases). The CDR3 length is 16 residues. With 1 base removed from V and 0 bases from J, the gap between germline ends came to 8 bases. Germline V gene data show CDR1 as SGHRS and CDR2 as YFSETQ. CDR3 in amino acids: CASSLTGSSYNSPLHF. The CDR3 coding sequence is TGCGCCAGCAGCTTGACAGGGAGCTCCTATAATTCACCCCTCCACTTT.

This clone showed up just a few times. The chain is built from TRBV19 and TRBJ1-1; D unresolved. The CDR3 loop spans 13 amino acids. The germline V and J ends were trimmed by 1 base and 6 bases, with 9 bases remaining between them. Germline loops: CDR1 LNHDA, CDR2 SQIVND (reference sequence). The CDR3 is CASSIGRTPEAFF. DNA of the CDR3: TGTGCCAGTAGTATAGGTAGAACTCCTGAAGCTTTCTTT.

This rearrangement joins TRBV19 to TRBJ1-5, with 8 bases lining up with TRBD1. The germline CDR1 and CDR2 sequences are LNHDA and SQIVND (reference sequence). The length of the CDR3 is 16 residues. J was trimmed by 6 bases and V by 3 bases; bases with no gene match: 10. CDR3 sequence (DNA): TGTGCCAGTAGTATCCCCATAAACCAGGGGGCTCAGCCCCAGCATTTT. Protein: CASSIPINQGAQPQHF.